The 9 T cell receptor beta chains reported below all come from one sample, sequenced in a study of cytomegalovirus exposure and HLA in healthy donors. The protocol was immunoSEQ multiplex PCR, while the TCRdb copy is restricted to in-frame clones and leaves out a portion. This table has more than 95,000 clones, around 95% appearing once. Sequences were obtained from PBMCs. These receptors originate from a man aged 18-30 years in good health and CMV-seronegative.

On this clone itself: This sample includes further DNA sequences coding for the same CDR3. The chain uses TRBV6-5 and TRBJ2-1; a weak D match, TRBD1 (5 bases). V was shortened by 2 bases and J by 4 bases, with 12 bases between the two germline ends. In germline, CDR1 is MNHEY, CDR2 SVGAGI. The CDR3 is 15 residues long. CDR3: CASSYGSGSYNEQFF. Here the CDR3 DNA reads TGTGCCAGCAGTTACGGCTCAGGGTCGTACAATGAGCAGTTCTTC.

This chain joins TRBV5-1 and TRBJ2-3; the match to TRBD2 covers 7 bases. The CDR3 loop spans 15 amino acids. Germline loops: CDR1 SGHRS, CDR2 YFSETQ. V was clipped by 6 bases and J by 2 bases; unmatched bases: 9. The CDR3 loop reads CASTRGTTNTDTQYF. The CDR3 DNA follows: TGCGCCAGCACCCGAGGGACTACAAACACAGATACGCAGTATTTT. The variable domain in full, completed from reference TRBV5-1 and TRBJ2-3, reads KAGVTQTPRYLIKTRGQQVTLSCSPISGHRSVSWYQQTPGQGLQFLFEYFSETQRNKGNFPGRFSGRQFSNSRSEMNVSTLELGDSALYLCASTRGTTNTDTQYFGPGTRLTVL.

The DNA for the CDR3 is TGTGCCAGCAGCGGAGCAGGGACACCGCGGTACAATGAGCAGTTCTTC. It yields the protein CASSGAGTPRYNEQFF. The chain has TRBV7-2 and TRBJ2-1, with D maybe TRBD1 (6 bases). CDR1 is SGHTA, CDR2 FQGNSA, per germline. V was trimmed by 5 bases and J by 4 bases, leaving 18 bases between them. The CDR3 consists of 16 residues.

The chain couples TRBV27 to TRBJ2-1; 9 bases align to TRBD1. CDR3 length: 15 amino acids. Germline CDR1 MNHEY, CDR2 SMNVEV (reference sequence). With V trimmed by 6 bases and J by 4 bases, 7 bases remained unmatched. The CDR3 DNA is TGTGCCAGCAGAGCTACAGGGGGCGCTTACAATGAGCAGTTCTTC. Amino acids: CASRATGGAYNEQFF.

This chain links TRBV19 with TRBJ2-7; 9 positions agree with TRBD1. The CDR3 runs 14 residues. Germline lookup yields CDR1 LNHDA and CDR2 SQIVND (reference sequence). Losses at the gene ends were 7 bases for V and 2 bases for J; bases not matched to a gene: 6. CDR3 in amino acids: CASKIDRGAYEQYF. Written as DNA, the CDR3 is TGTGCCAGTAAAATAGACAGGGGGGCCTACGAGCAGTACTTC.

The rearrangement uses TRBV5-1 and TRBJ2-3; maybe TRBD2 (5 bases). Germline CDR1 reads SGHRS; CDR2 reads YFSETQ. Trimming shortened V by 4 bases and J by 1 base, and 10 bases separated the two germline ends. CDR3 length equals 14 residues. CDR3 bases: TGCGCCAGCAGCGGAGGTTCGGGCACAGATACGCAGTATTTT. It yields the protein CASSGGSGTDTQYF.

The CDR3 sequence is CASSLGTSGRSTDTQYF. The DNA for the CDR3 is TGTGCCAGCAGCTTGGGGACTAGCGGGAGGAGCACAGATACGCAGTATTTT. V is TRBV11-2 and J is TRBJ2-3; 15 positions agree with TRBD2. With 3 bases clipped from V and 0 bases from J, the junction kept 1 base outside the gene matches. Germline values: CDR1 SGHAT, CDR2 FQNNGV. The CDR3 is made up of 17 amino acids.

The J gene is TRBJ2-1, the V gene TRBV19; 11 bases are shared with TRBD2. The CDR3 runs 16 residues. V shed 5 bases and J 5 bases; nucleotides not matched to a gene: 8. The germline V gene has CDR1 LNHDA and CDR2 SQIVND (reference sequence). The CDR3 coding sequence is TGTGCCAGTAGTGTTATAGCGGGAGGGTTGAACAATGAGCAGTTCTTC. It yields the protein CASSVIAGGLNNEQFF.

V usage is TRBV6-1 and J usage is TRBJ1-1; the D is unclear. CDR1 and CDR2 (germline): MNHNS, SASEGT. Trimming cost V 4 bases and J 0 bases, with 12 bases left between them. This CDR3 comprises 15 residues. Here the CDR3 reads CASSVRSSLNTEAFF. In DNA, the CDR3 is TGTGCCAGCAGTGTGAGGAGTAGCCTGAACACTGAAGCTTTCTTT.